This TCR beta chain was sequenced in a study of graft-versus-host responses after intestinal transplantation. On this clone itself: The target antigen is unknown.

Only in-frame clones appear in the TCRdb table, and some are missing; sequencing was by immunoSEQ multiplex PCR. Of more than 85,000 clones listed, 85% to 95% were seen once; the top ten hold over 0.055%. The junction had 11 bases not matched to a gene; V was cut back by 3 bases and J by 6 bases. Per the germline V gene, CDR1 is MNHEY and CDR2 is SMNVEV (reference sequence). The CDR3 consists of 16 residues. The specimen was unstimulated CD8+ T cells sorted from spleen or lymph node cells, collected before transplant. The chain couples TRBV27 to TRBJ1-5; 7 bases agree with TRBD1. The TCR sequence derives from a human donor who was the organ donor for an intestinal transplant. CDR3 region: CASSFYATGFGQPQHF. The CDR3 region has the DNA TGTGCCAGCAGTTTCTACGCGACAGGGTTTGGTCAGCCCCAGCATTTT.